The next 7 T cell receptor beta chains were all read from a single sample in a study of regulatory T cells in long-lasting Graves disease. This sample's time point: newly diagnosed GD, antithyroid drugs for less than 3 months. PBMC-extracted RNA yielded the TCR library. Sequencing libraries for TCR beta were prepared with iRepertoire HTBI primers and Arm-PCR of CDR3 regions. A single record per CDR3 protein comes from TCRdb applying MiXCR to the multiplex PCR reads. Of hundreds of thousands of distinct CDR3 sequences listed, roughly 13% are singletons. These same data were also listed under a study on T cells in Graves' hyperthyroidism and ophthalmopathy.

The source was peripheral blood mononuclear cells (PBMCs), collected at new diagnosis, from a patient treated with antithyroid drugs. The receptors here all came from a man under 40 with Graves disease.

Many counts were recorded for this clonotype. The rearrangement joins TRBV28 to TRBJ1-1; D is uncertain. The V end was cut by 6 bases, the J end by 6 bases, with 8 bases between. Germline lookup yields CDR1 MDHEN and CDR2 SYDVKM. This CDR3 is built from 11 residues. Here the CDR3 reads CASSSWPEAFF. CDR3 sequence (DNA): TGTGCCAGCAGCTCGTGGCCTGAAGCTTTCTTT.

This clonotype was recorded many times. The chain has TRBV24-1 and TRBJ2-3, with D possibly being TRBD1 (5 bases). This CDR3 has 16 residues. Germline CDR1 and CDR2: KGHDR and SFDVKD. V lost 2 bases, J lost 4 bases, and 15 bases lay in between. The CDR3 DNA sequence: TGTGCCACCAGTGATTCCGGACACCCGGACCCAGATACGCAGTATTTT. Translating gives CATSDSGHPDPDTQYF.

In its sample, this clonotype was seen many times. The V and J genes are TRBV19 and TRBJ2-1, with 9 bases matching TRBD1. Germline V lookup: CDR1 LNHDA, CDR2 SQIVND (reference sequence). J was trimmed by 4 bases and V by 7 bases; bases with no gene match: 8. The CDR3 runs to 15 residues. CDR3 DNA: TGTGCCAGTACCCCGACAGGGGGAACGTACAATGAGCAGTTCTTC. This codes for CASTPTGGTYNEQFF.

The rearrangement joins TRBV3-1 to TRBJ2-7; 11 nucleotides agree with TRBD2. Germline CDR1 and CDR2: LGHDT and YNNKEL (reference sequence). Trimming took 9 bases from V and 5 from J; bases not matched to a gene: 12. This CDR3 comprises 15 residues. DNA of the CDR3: TGTGCCAGTACTGTAGCGGGAGGGCGAGGCGACGAGCAGTACTTC. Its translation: CASTVAGGRGDEQYF.

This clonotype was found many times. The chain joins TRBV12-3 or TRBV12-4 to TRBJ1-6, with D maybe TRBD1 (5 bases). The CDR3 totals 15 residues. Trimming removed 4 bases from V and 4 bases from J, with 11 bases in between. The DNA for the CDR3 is TGTGCCAGCAGTTCCGGGACGTTTTATAATTCACCCCTCCACTTT. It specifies CASSSGTFYNSPLHF.

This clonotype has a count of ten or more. Here the CDR3 DNA reads TGTGCCAGCAGCTTAGGTCAAGCGGGCACAGATACGCAGTATTTT. Protein product: CASSLGQAGTDTQYF. The chain couples TRBV11-2 to TRBJ2-3; maybe TRBD2 (5 bases). The CDR3 is made up of 15 amino acids. From germline, CDR1 is SGHAT and CDR2 FQNNGV. The germline V and J ends were trimmed by 1 base and 1 base, with 9 bases remaining between them.

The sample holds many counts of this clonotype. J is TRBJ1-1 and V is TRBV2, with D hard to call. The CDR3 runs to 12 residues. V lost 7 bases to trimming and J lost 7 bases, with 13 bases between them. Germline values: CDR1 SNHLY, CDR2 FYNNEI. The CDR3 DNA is TGTGCCAGCATAGGGCATATAGTTGAAGCTTTCTTT. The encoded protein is CASIGHIVEAFF.